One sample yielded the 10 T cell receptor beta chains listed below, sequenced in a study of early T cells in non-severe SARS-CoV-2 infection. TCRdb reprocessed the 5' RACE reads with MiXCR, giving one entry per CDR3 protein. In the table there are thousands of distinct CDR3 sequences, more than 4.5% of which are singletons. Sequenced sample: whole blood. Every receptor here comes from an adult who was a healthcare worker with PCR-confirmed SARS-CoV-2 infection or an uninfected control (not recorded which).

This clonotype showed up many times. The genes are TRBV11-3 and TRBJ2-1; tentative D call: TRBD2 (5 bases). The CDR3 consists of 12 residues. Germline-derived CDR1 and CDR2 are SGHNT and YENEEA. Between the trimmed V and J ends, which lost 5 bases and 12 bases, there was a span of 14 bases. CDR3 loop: CASSLLGIGQFF. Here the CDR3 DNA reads TGTGCCAGCAGCCTCCTCGGGATAGGGCAGTTCTTC.

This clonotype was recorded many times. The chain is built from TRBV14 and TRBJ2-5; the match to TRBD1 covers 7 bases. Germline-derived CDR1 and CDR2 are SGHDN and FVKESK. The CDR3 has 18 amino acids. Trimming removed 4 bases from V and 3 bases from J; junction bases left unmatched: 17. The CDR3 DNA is TGTGCCAGCAGCCCCGACAGGGCTAGCAGGGGTGTGGAAGAGACCCAGTACTTC. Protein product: CASSPDRASRGVEETQYF.

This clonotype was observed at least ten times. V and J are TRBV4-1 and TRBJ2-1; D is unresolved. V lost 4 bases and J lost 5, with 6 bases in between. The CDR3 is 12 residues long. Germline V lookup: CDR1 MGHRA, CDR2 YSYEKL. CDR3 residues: CASSRRNNEQFF. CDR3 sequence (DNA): TGCGCCAGCAGCCGTCGTAACAATGAGCAGTTCTTC.

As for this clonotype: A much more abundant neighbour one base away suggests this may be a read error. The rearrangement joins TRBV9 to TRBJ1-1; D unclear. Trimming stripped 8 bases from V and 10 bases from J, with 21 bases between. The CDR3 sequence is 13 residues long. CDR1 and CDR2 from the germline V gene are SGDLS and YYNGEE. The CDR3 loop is CAREAPGFFIAFF. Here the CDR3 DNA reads TGTGCCAGAGAAGCGCCGGGCTTTTTCATAGCTTTCTTT.

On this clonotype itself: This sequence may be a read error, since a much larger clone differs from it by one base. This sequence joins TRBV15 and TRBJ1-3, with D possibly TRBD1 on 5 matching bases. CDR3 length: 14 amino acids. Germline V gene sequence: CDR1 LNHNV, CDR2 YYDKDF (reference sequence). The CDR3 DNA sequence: TGTGTCACCAGCAGAGGGGCTGTTGGAAACACCATATATTTT. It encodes CVTSRGAVGNTIYF.

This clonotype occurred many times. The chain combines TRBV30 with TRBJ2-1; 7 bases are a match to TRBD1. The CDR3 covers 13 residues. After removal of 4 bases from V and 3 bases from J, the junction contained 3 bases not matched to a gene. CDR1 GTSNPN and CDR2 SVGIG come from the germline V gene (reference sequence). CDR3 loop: CAWKGTDYNEQFF. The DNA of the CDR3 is TGTGCCTGGAAAGGGACAGACTACAATGAGCAGTTCTTC.

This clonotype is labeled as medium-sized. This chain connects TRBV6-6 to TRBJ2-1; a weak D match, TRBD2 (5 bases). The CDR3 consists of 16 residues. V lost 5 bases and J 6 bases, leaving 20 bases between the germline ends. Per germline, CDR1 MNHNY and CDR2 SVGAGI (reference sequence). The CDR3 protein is CASSTRRALGINEQFF. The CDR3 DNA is TGTGCCAGCAGTACCCGCCGGGCACTAGGGATCAATGAGCAGTTCTTC.

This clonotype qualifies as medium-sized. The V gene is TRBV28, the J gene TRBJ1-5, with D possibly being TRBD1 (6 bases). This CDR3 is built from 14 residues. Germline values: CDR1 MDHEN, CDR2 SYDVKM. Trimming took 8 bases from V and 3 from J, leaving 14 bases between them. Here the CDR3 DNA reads TGTGCCAGCTATCGAGGGGGTTCCAATCAGCCCCAGCATTTT. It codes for CASYRGGSNQPQHF.

This CDR3 reads CASSFDGLVSPLHF. DNA of the CDR3: TGCGCCAGCAGCTTCGACGGCCTCGTTTCACCCCTCCACTTT. This chain uses TRBV5-1 with TRBJ1-6; D not certain. The CDR3 runs 14 residues. Germline CDR1 reads SGHRS; CDR2 reads YFSETQ. V dropped 2 bases and J dropped 9 bases, with 12 bases sitting between them. The full variable domain, its missing parts supplied by reference TRBV5-1 and TRBJ1-6, is KAGVTQTPRYLIKTRGQQVTLSCSPISGHRSVSWYQQTPGQGLQFLFEYFSETQRNKGNFPGRFSGRQFSNSRSEMNVSTLELGDSALYLCASSFDGLVSPLHFGNGTRLTVT.

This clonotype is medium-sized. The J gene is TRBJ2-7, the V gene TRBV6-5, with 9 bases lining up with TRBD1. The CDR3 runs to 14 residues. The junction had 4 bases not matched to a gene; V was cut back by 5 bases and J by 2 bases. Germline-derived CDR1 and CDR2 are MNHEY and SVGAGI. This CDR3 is CASSRQGETYEQYF. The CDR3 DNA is TGTGCCAGCAGTAGACAGGGGGAGACCTACGAGCAGTACTTC.